This TCR beta chain was identified in a study of GPR56 and killer-like receptors on CD4 memory cells (dated by TCRdb to about 2019). As for the study more broadly: According to the study's proposal, human CD4+ memory T-cell differentiation and cytokine production potential are marked by the progressive acquisition of KLRB1, KLRG1, GPR56 and then KLRF1. The healthy blood donors were described in the study as age-matched to the liver disease patients, whose median age was nearly 70 years.

Based on the germline V gene, the CDR1 and CDR2 sequences are MNHEY and SVGEGT. The CDR3 measures 12 amino acids from cysteine to phenylalanine. The DNA sequence is not available. What the authors observed across the whole study: Low clonal frequency was observed in the marker-negative population, and a progressive increase in clonal frequency, with a corresponding decrease in TCRbeta diversity, was observed along the proposed pathway. Clones dominating late populations 4 and 5 were also found in early populations 1 and 2, which the authors took as evidence for linear differentiation. TCR repertoires overlapped especially between the late populations 4 and 5, and partly population 3. Diversity and similarity analyses were restricted to the 100 most expanded clones per population rather than full repertoires.

Five KLR/GPR56-defined CD4+ populations were enriched by fluorescence-activated cell sorting before TCRbeta sequencing. To test a linear memory differentiation pathway, TCRbeta repertoires were sequenced from five CD4+ T-cell subsets defined by expression of KLRB1, KLRG1, GPR56 and KLRF1. TCR-sequenced cells came from peripheral blood of healthy control individuals, reported as five donors in the TCRbeta analysis figure. Heparinized peripheral blood was collected, and every sample was processed within one hour of being retrieved. To isolate peripheral blood mononuclear cells, blood was diluted 1:2 in PBS and put through Biocoll density gradient centrifugation at room temperature. Before flow sorting, CD4+ T cells were enriched from freshly isolated PBMCs by magnetic sorting with anti-CD4 MicroBeads. A BD FACSAria II was used to sort CD4+ T cells enriched from PBMCs of healthy donors according to marker expression. For surface staining, the researchers used Miltenyi Biotec antibodies: anti-KLRB1 clone 191B8, anti-KLRF1 clone 4A4.D10 and anti-KLRG1 clone REA261.

As concerns this clonotype: Its binding antigen is unknown.

The sequencer was an Illumina HiSeq 2500. For construction of sequencing libraries, the recombined TCRbeta locus was amplified according to a previously published PCR protocol. On the authors' methods: Reads whose average quality score was below 30 were removed, and the reads that remained were processed with IMSEQ. Vbeta gene, Jbeta gene and CDR3 amino acid sequence were used to define clonotypes. The Morisita-Horn index, computed on the top 100 expanded clones, was used to measure repertoire overlap between populations. Renyi diversity profiles calculated on the top 100 expanded clones were used to evaluate clonal diversity. TCRdb reprocessed the reads and assigns one entry to each CDR3 protein sequence, leaving out DNA. These V and J calls originate from TCRdb's pipeline instead of the authors' own analysis. The sample table on file contains about 2,900 distinct CDR3 sequences. Jointly, the top ten make up about 3.4% of the sample.

The chain uses TRBV6-2 or TRBV6-3 and TRBJ1-2; lacking DNA, the TRBD1 call made by TCRdb goes unchecked. Sequences were obtained from memory CD4+ T cells from blood. The sequence derives from a human donor in good health. The CDR3 region has the sequence CASRNRDYGYTF.